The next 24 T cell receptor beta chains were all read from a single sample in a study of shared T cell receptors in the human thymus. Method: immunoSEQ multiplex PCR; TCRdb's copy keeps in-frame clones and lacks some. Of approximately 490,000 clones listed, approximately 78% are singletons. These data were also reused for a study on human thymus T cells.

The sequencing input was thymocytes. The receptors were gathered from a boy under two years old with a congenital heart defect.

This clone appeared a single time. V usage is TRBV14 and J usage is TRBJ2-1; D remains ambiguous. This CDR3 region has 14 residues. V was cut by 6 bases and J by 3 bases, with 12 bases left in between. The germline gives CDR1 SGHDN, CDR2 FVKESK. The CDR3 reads CASSPLPHYNEQFF. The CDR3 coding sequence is TGTGCCAGCAGTCCACTTCCGCACTACAATGAGCAGTTCTTC.

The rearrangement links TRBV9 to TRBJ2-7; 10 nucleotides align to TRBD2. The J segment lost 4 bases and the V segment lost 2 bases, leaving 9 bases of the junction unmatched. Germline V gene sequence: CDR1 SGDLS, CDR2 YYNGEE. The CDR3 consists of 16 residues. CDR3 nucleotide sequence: TGTGCCAGCAGCGTCAAGCTAGCGGGAGTCGGGTACGAGCAGTACTTC. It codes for CASSVKLAGVGYEQYF.

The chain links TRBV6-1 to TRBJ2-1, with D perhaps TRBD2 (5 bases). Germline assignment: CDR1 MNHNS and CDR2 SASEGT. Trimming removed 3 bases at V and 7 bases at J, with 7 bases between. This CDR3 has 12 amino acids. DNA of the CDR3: TGTGCCAGCAGTGATCTAGCAAATGAGCAGTTCTTC. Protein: CASSDLANEQFF.

CDR3 region: CASSLFPSGSLYEQYF. The DNA of the CDR3 is TGTGCCAGCAGCTTATTCCCTAGCGGGAGTCTTTACGAGCAGTACTTC. The V and J genes are TRBV11-1 and TRBJ2-7, with TRBD2 matching over 10 bases. V lost 2 bases, J lost 4 bases, and 8 bases stayed unmatched. This CDR3 contains 16 residues. Germline CDR1 and CDR2: SGHAT and FQDESV (reference sequence). Filled out from reference TRBV11-1 and TRBJ2-7, the complete variable domain reads EAEVAQSPRYKITEKSQAVAFWCDPISGHATLYWYRQILGQGPELLVQFQDESVVDDSQLPKDRFSAERLKGVDSTLKIQPAELGDSAMYLCASSLFPSGSLYEQYFGPGTRLTVT.

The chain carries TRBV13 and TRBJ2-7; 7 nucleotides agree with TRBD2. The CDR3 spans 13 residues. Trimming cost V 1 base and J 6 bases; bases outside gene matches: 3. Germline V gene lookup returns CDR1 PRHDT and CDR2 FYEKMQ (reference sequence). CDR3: CASSLVGLSEQYF. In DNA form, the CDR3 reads TGTGCCAGCAGCTTAGTGGGACTAAGCGAGCAGTACTTC.

CDR3 amino acids: CASSDTSSYNEQFF. In DNA form, the CDR3 reads TGTGCCAGCAGTGACACTAGCAGCTACAATGAGCAGTTCTTC. This chain links TRBV2 with TRBJ2-1; D may be TRBD2 (6 bases). CDR3 size: 14 residues. Germline V gives CDR1 SNHLY, CDR2 FYNNEI. Trimming removed 3 bases from V and 3 bases from J, with 9 bases in between.

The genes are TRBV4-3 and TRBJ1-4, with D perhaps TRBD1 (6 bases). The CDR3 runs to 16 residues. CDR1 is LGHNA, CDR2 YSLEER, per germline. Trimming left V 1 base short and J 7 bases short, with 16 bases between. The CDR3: CASSQVIGRGVEKLFF. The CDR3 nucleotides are TGCGCCAGCAGCCAAGTGATCGGCAGGGGAGTTGAAAAACTGTTTTTT.

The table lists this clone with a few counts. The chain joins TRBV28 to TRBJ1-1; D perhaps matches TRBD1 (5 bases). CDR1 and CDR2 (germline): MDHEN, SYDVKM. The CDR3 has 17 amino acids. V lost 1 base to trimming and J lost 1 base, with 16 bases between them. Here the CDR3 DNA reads TGTGCCAGCAGTTTATTTAGGTTGGCAGGGCCGAACACTGAAGCTTTCTTT. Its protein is CASSLFRLAGPNTEAFF. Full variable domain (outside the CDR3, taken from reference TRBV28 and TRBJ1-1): DVKVTQSSRYLVKRTGEKVFLECVQDMDHENMFWYRQDPGLGLRLIYFSYDVKMKEKGDIPEGYSVSREKKERFSLILESASTNQTSMYLCASSLFRLAGPNTEAFFGQGTRLTVV.

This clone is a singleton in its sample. Here the CDR3 reads CATQLSGTPLGEQFF. CDR3 nucleotides: TGTGCCACCCAGCTTAGTGGGACTCCCTTAGGTGAGCAGTTCTTC. The V gene is TRBV7-9, the J gene TRBJ2-1, with D possibly TRBD2 on 6 matching bases. The length of the CDR3 is 15 residues. Between the trimmed V and J ends, which lost 10 bases and 9 bases, there was a span of 25 bases. Germline V CDR1 and CDR2: SEHNR, FQNEAQ (reference sequence). Full variable domain (rest looked up from reference TRBV7-9 and TRBJ2-1): DTGVSQNPRHKITKRGQNVTFRCDPISEHNRLYWYRQTLGQGPEFLTYFQNEAQLEKSRLLSDRFSAERPKGSFSTLEIQRTEQGDSAMYLCATQLSGTPLGEQFFGPGTRLTVL.

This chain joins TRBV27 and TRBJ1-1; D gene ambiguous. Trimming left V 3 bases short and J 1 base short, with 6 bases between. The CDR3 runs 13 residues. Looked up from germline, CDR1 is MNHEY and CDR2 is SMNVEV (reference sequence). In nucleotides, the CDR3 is TGTGCCAGCAGTTTTCTACCGAACACTGAAGCTTTCTTT. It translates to CASSFLPNTEAFF.

The CDR3 here is CASSTGLAGKETQYF. CDR3 in DNA: TGCGCCAGCAGTACCGGACTAGCGGGAAAAGAGACCCAGTACTTC. The gene calls are TRBV10-1 and TRBJ2-5, with 12 bases matching TRBD2. Per germline, CDR1 WNHNN and CDR2 SYGVQD (reference sequence). The CDR3 spans 15 residues. V shed 5 bases and J 3 bases; nucleotides not matched to a gene: 4.

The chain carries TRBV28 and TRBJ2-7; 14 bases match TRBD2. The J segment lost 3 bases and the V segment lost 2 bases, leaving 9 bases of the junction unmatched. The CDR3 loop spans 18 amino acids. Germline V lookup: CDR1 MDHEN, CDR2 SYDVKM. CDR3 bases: TGTGCCAGCAGTTTACCCGGGACTAGCGGGAGCTGGAGCTACGAGCAGTACTTC. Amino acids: CASSLPGTSGSWSYEQYF.

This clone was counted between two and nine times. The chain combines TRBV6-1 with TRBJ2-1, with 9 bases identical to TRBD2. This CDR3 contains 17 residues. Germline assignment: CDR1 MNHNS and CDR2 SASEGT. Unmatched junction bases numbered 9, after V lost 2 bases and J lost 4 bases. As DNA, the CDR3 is TGTGCCAGCAGTGAAAGGTTTGGCGGGAGGGCGTACAATGAGCAGTTCTTC. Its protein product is CASSERFGGRAYNEQFF.

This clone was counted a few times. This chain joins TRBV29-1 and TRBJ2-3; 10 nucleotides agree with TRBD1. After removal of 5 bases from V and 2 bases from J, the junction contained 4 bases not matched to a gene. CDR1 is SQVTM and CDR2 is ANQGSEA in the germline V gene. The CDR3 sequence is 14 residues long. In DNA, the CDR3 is TGCAGCGTTCGGGACAGGGGACTCACAGATACGCAGTATTTT. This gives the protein CSVRDRGLTDTQYF.

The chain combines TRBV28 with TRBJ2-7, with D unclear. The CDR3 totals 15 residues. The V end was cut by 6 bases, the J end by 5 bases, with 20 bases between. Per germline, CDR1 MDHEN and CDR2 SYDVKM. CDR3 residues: CASSPPSTELDEQYF. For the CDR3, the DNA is TGTGCCAGCAGCCCCCCTTCGACGGAGTTGGACGAGCAGTACTTC.

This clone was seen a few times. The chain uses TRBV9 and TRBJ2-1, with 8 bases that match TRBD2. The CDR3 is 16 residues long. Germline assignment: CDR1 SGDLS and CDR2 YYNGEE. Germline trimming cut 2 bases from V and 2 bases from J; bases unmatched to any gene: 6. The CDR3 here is CASSVLGGRTYNEQFF. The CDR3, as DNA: TGTGCCAGCAGCGTTCTTGGCGGGAGGACCTACAATGAGCAGTTCTTC.

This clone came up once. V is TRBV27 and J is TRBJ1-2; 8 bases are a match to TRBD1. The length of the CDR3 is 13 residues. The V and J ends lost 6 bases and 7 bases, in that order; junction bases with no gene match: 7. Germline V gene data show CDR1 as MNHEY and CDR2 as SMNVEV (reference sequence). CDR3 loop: CASSPGTGAGYTF. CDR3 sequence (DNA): TGTGCCAGCAGCCCAGGGACAGGTGCTGGCTACACCTTC.

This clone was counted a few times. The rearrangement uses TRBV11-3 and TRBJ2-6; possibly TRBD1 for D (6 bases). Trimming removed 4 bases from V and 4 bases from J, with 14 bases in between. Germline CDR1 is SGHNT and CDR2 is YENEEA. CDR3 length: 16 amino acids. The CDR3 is CASSSYRDSGANVLTF. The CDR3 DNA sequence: TGTGCCAGCAGCTCATACAGGGATAGCGGGGCCAACGTCCTGACTTTC.

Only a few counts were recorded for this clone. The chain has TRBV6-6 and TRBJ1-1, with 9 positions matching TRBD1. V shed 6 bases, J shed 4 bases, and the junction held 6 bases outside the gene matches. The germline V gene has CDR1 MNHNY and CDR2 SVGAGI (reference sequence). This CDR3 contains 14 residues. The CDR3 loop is CASREGQGSTEAFF. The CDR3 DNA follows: TGTGCCAGCAGGGAGGGACAGGGATCCACTGAAGCTTTCTTT.

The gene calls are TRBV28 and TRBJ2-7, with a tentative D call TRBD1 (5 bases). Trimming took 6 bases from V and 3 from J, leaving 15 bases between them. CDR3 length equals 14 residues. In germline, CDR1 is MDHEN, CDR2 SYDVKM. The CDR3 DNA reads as TGTGCCAGCAGGTCTACAGGCCCCAACTACGAGCAGTACTTC. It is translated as CASRSTGPNYEQYF.

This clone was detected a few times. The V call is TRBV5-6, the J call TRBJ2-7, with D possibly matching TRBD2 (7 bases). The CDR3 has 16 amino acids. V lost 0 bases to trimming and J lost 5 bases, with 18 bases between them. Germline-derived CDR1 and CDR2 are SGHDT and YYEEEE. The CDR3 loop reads CASSLGWEGGYHEQYF. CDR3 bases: TGTGCCAGCAGCTTGGGGTGGGAGGGGGGTTACCACGAGCAGTACTTC.

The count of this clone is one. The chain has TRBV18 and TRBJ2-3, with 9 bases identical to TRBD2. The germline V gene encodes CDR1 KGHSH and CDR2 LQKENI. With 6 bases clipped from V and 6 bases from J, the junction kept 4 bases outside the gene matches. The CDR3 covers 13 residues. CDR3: CASSLAGWDTQYF. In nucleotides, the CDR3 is TGTGCCAGCTCGCTAGCGGGATGGGATACGCAGTATTTT.

DNA for the CDR3: TGTGCCAGCTCACCCCTGAAGGGGGCCCTCGAGCAGTACTTC. Translated: CASSPLKGALEQYF. The V call is TRBV18, the J call TRBJ2-7; 7 bases map to TRBD1. This CDR3 is built from 14 residues. From germline, CDR1 is KGHSH and CDR2 LQKENI. V lost 3 bases, J lost 6 bases, and 8 bases stayed unmatched.

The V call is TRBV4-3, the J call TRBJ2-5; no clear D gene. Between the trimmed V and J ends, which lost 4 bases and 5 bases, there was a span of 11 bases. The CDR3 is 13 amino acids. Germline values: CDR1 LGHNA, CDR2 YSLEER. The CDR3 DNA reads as TGCGCCAGCAGCCCAAGAATGGGCGAGACCCAGTACTTC. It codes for CASSPRMGETQYF.